This T cell receptor beta chain was identified in a study of blood T cell repertoires in COVID-19. In the authors' workflow: Cell counts per sample came from amplifying reference gene primers. Sequenced by immunoSEQ multiplex PCR; TCRdb stores in-frame clones only, minus some. V and J calls and clone size come straight from that table; D and trimming were deduced from the DNA. Of a few hundred thousand clones listed, approximately 86% were seen once; the top ten hold less than 4.5%. Worth noting for this clone: This specimen includes other DNA sequences encoding the same CDR3.

The germline V gene has CDR1 MDHEN and CDR2 SYDVKM. This CDR3 is built from 14 residues. V was pared by 5 bases and J by 3 bases, with 3 bases of the junction left unmatched. V is TRBV28 and J is TRBJ1-1; 10 nucleotides match TRBD1. The sample consisted of peripheral blood. This TCR was recovered from a woman aged 45 to 65 with active or convalescent COVID-19. The CDR3 region is CASSLGTGDTEAFF. The CDR3 bases are TGTGCCAGCAGTCTCGGGACAGGGGACACTGAAGCTTTCTTT.